Below, 31 T cell receptor beta chains from the same sample are listed, as sequenced in a study of blood T cell repertoires in COVID-19. The method was immunoSEQ multiplex PCR; TCRdb's version includes in-frame clones alone and lacks a portion of them. The repertoire holds 200,000 to 300,000 clones, with about 85% as singletons. Sequences were obtained from peripheral blood. Source of these receptors: a man aged 55 to 70 who had recovered from COVID-19.

The rearrangement joins TRBV5-8 to TRBJ2-7; D is perhaps TRBD1 (5 bases). This CDR3 has 15 residues. CDR1 and CDR2 from the germline V gene are SGHTS and YDEGEE. V shed 1 base and J shed 2 bases, with 13 bases lying between them. The CDR3 spells CASSLSVTDPYEQYF. CDR3 bases: TGTGCCAGCAGCTTGAGCGTGACAGATCCCTACGAGCAGTACTTC. Together with reference TRBV5-8 and TRBJ2-7, the CDR3 gives the full variable domain: EAGVTQSPTHLIKTRGQQATLRCSPISGHTSVYWYQQALGLGLQFLLWYDEGEERNRGNFPPRFSGRQFPNYSSELNVNALELEDSALYLCASSLSVTDPYEQYFGPGTRLTVT.

This clone was observed once. The chain is built from TRBV15 and TRBJ2-2; 9 nucleotides align to TRBD2. With V trimmed by 3 bases and J by 4 bases, 6 bases remained unmatched. Germline V gene data show CDR1 as LNHNV and CDR2 as YYDKDF (reference sequence). This CDR3 comprises 16 residues. Here the CDR3 DNA reads TGTGCCACCAGCAGGGAGCGGGGGGCCTTCACCGGGGAGCTGTTTTTT. Amino acid sequence: CATSRERGAFTGELFF.

The chain links TRBV7-9 to TRBJ1-3; the D is unclear. The CDR3 runs to 14 residues. The germline V and J ends were trimmed by 1 base and 8 bases, with 12 bases remaining between them. Per the germline V gene, CDR1 is SEHNR and CDR2 is FQNEAQ (reference sequence). The CDR3 coding sequence is TGTGCCAGCAGCTTAGGGGCCAGCATCTACACCATATATTTT. Amino acids: CASSLGASIYTIYF.

The chain couples TRBV5-1 to TRBJ1-2; 8 bases align to TRBD1. With V trimmed by 2 bases and J by 3 bases, 6 bases remained unmatched. The CDR3 is 15 residues long. Germline V gene sequence: CDR1 SGHRS, CDR2 YFSETQ. CDR3 loop: CASSLSTGADYGYTF. CDR3 nucleotide sequence: TGCGCCAGCAGCTTATCGACAGGGGCTGACTATGGCTACACCTTC.

There are a few counts of this clone. The CDR3 is CASSQRALETQPNEQFF. CDR3 DNA: TGTGCCAGCAGCCAGCGGGCCCTGGAGACCCAGCCCAATGAGCAGTTCTTC. The chain carries TRBV3-1 (or the pseudogene TRBV3-2) and TRBJ2-1; possibly TRBD2 for D (5 bases). The CDR3 totals 17 residues. Trimming stripped 3 bases from V and 6 bases from J, with 21 bases between. The germline V gene encodes CDR1 LGHDT and CDR2 YNNKEL (reference sequence).

This rearrangement joins TRBV7-8 to TRBJ2-1, with a weak D call TRBD1 (5 bases). The CDR3 is 15 amino acids. V lost 4 bases, J lost 0 bases, and 10 bases lay in between. The V gene's germline CDR1 is SGHVS and CDR2 FQNEAQ. CDR3 region: CASSYHRRSYNEQFF. The CDR3 nucleotides are TGTGCCAGCAGCTACCACAGGCGCTCCTACAATGAGCAGTTCTTC.

This chain links TRBV15 with TRBJ1-1; D gene unclear. The CDR3 has 14 amino acids. V was pared by 4 bases and J by 4 bases, with 13 bases between. CDR1 and CDR2 (germline): LNHNV, YYDKDF (reference sequence). The CDR3 region is CATSTIREGTEAFF. DNA for the CDR3: TGTGCCACCAGCACCATCCGGGAGGGCACTGAAGCTTTCTTT.

This clone was seen a handful of times. The chain couples TRBV12-5 to TRBJ1-5, with 8 bases identical to TRBD1. Per the germline V gene, CDR1 is LGHNT and CDR2 is FRNRAP. J was trimmed by 6 bases and V by 1 base; bases with no gene match: 5. The CDR3 is 15 residues long. CDR3 in DNA: TGTGCTAGTGGTTTGGACCAGGGGGCTGGTCAGCCCCAGCATTTT. It specifies CASGLDQGAGQPQHF.

This chain links TRBV19 with TRBJ1-4, with TRBD1 matching 7 bases. V was pared by 2 bases and J by 5 bases, with 11 bases of the junction left unmatched. The CDR3 length is 17 residues. Germline-derived CDR1 and CDR2 are LNHDA and SQIVND (reference sequence). The CDR3 region has the DNA TGTGCCAGTAGTATATTGGCCACGGGACAGCGGAATGAAAAACTGTTTTTT. Protein product: CASSILATGQRNEKLFF. Drawing the rest from reference TRBV19 and TRBJ1-4, the complete variable domain is DGGITQSPKYLFRKEGQNVTLSCEQNLNHDAMYWYRQDPGQGLRLIYYSQIVNDFQKGDIAEGYSVSREKKESFPLTVTSAQKNPTAFYLCASSILATGQRNEKLFFGSGTQLSVL.

The chain carries TRBV5-6 and TRBJ2-1; 11 bases align to TRBD2. V shed 0 bases and J 9 bases; nucleotides not matched to a gene: 14. Germline CDR1 is SGHDT and CDR2 is YYEEEE. The CDR3 covers 18 residues. CDR3 in amino acids: CASSLARGELAGVGEQFF. The CDR3 DNA reads TGTGCCAGCAGCTTGGCGAGGGGCGAACTAGCGGGGGTGGGTGAGCAGTTCTTC. Drawing the rest from reference TRBV5-6 and TRBJ2-1, the complete variable domain is DAGVTQSPTHLIKTRGQQVTLRCSPKSGHDTVSWYQQALGQGPQFIFQYYEEEERQRGNFPDRFSGHQFPNYSSELNVNALLLGDSALYLCASSLARGELAGVGEQFFGPGTRLTVL.

This rearrangement joins TRBV18 to TRBJ1-4; 7 nucleotides match TRBD1. Looked up from germline, CDR1 is KGHSH and CDR2 is LQKENI. The CDR3 consists of 14 residues. The V and J ends lost 2 bases and 6 bases, in that order; junction bases with no gene match: 3. The CDR3 coding sequence is TGTGCCAGCTCACCAGGGACAGCGGATGAAAAACTGTTTTTT. As protein: CASSPGTADEKLFF.

The CDR3 DNA follows: TGCGCCAGCAGCTTGGCCCCGGGGGGCCTGGGCACCGGGGAGCTGTTTTTT. Translation gives CASSLAPGGLGTGELFF. The chain combines TRBV5-1 with TRBJ2-2; the D gene is possibly TRBD2 (7 bases). The CDR3 spans 17 residues. V lost 0 bases, J lost 4 bases, and 16 bases lay in between. Germline loops: CDR1 SGHRS, CDR2 YFSETQ.

The rearrangement links TRBV27 to TRBJ2-1; 8 bases map to TRBD1. The CDR3 loop spans 15 amino acids. V trimming: 5 bases; J trimming: 7 bases; junction bases outside the gene matches: 10. Germline loops: CDR1 MNHEY, CDR2 SMNVEV (reference sequence). CDR3 protein: CASSIVGTGGNEQFF. CDR3 DNA: TGTGCCAGCAGTATTGTCGGGACAGGCGGAAATGAGCAGTTCTTC.

This chain joins TRBV3-1 (or the pseudogene TRBV3-2) and TRBJ2-2; D perhaps matches TRBD2 (6 bases). Germline V gives CDR1 LGHDT, CDR2 YNNKEL (reference sequence). Trimming pared 6 bases from V and 6 bases from J, leaving 17 bases between. CDR3 size: 15 residues. This CDR3 reads CASRSTSGLSGELFF. The CDR3 region has the DNA TGTGCCAGCAGGTCCACCTCGGGACTTTCCGGGGAGCTGTTTTTT.

The chain recombines TRBV5-1 with TRBJ1-2; tentative D call: TRBD1 (6 bases). The germline gives CDR1 SGHRS, CDR2 YFSETQ. The V end was cut by 0 bases, the J end by 8 bases, with 14 bases between. CDR3 length: 14 residues. The CDR3 DNA is TGCGCCAGCAGCTTGGACGGGGGGCCGGGGGGCTACACCTTC. This codes for CASSLDGGPGGYTF.

The chain is built from TRBV2 and TRBJ2-1, with D perhaps TRBD2 (7 bases). Trimming took 2 bases from V and 7 from J, leaving 15 bases between them. This CDR3 contains 15 residues. Germline V gene data show CDR1 as SNHLY and CDR2 as FYNNEI. The CDR3 DNA sequence: TGTGCCAGCAGTGAAAGGGGGGGGGCAAGGAATGAGCAGTTCTTC. It yields the protein CASSERGGARNEQFF.

The genes are TRBV6-5 and TRBJ2-7, with TRBD1 matching over 8 bases. Germline-derived CDR1 and CDR2 are MNHEY and SVGAGI. The V segment lost 4 bases and the J segment 0 bases; nucleotides outside the gene matches: 5. The CDR3 is made up of 15 amino acids. CDR3 nucleotide sequence: TGTGCCAGCAGTTCGCAGGGGGCCCTCTCCTACGAGCAGTACTTC. Amino acids: CASSSQGALSYEQYF.

The table lists this clone with a few counts. This chain connects TRBV2 to TRBJ1-2; D is possibly TRBD1 (5 bases). Trimming cost V 4 bases and J 8 bases, with 14 bases left between them. The CDR3 consists of 13 residues. Germline assignment: CDR1 SNHLY and CDR2 FYNNEI. The CDR3 DNA reads TGTGCCAGCAGTGTTCAGGGTCGGATAGGCTACACCTTC. The encoded protein is CASSVQGRIGYTF.

The V call is TRBV7-9, the J call TRBJ2-7; TRBD1 might be the D (5 bases). There are 13 residues in the CDR3. In germline, CDR1 is SEHNR, CDR2 FQNEAQ (reference sequence). Deletions cut 5 bases from V and 1 base from J, with 9 bases between. The CDR3 reads CASSGHASYEQYF. CDR3 coding DNA: TGTGCCAGCAGCGGACACGCGTCCTACGAGCAGTACTTC.

The V call is TRBV5-5, the J call TRBJ1-5, with D uncertain. CDR3 size: 16 residues. V shed 2 bases and J shed 0 bases, with 12 bases lying between them. Germline V gene lookup returns CDR1 SGHKS and CDR2 YYEKEE (reference sequence). CDR3 sequence (DNA): TGTGCCAGCAGCTTATCGAGCGTCTATAGCAATCAGCCCCAGCATTTT. Residues: CASSLSSVYSNQPQHF.

The chain's CDR3 is CASSLVSGNTIYF. CDR3 DNA sequence: TGTGCCAGCAGTTTAGTATCTGGAAACACCATATATTTT. This chain uses TRBV12-3 or TRBV12-4 with TRBJ1-3; D is uncertain. The V end was cut by 1 base, the J end by 1 base, with 2 bases between. CDR3 size: 13 residues.

The gene calls are TRBV7-8 and TRBJ1-3; the D is unclear. The CDR3 length is 16 residues. Trimming pared 5 bases from V and 0 bases from J, leaving 14 bases between. Germline CDR1 SGHVS, CDR2 FQNEAQ. Here the CDR3 DNA reads TGTGCCAGCAGCCCGGGAGTTTACTCCTCTGGAAACACCATATATTTT. Protein sequence: CASSPGVYSSGNTIYF. The full variable domain, with the rest looked up from reference TRBV7-8 and TRBJ1-3, is GAGVSQSPRYKVAKRGQDVALRCDPISGHVSLFWYQQALGQGPEFLTYFQNEAQLDKSGLPSDRFFAERPEGSVSTLKIQRTQQEDSAVYLCASSPGVYSSGNTIYFGEGSWLTVV.

V usage is TRBV9 and J usage is TRBJ2-7; 10 bases map to TRBD1. The trim removed 4 bases at V and 7 bases at J, leaving 11 bases unmatched. The CDR3 has 15 residues. Looked up from germline, CDR1 is SGDLS and CDR2 is YYNGEE. In nucleotides, the CDR3 is TGTGCCAGCAGCTCAACCGGGACAGGGGTAGGGGAGCAGTACTTC. Translation: CASSSTGTGVGEQYF. Full variable domain (missing parts from reference TRBV9 and TRBJ2-7): DSGVTQTPKHLITATGQRVTLRCSPRSGDLSVYWYQQSLDQGLQFLIQYYNGEERAKGNILERFSAQQFPDLHSELNLSSLELGDSALYFCASSSTGTGVGEQYFGPGTRLTVT.

This chain links TRBV6-4 with TRBJ2-3, with D possibly TRBD1 on 6 matching bases. The CDR3 has 17 residues. CDR1 is MRHNA and CDR2 is SNTAGT in the germline V gene. V was clipped by 2 bases and J by 4 bases, with 19 bases between them. The CDR3 sequence: CASSDQFTGMGPDTQYF. The DNA for the CDR3 is TGTGCCAGCAGTGACCAATTCACAGGGATGGGGCCAGATACGCAGTATTTT.

The rearrangement joins TRBV1 to TRBJ2-1; the DNA was not compared with TRBD2, the D call given in the table. TRBV1 is recorded as a pseudogene. The CDR3 loop spans 16 amino acids. In nucleotides, the CDR3 is TGCACCAGCGGTGCCTTTAGCGGGGGGCCAGACAATGAGCAGTTCTTC. Amino acids: CTSGAFSGGPDNEQFF.

J is TRBJ1-1 and V is TRBV10-3; TRBD1 aligns across 8 bases. Unmatched junction bases numbered 12, after V lost 5 bases and J lost 4 bases. Germline V gene lookup returns CDR1 ENHRY and CDR2 SYGVKD. There are 16 residues in the CDR3. CDR3 amino acids: CAISPGGALVGTEAFF. Written as DNA, the CDR3 is TGTGCCATCAGTCCAGGGGGCGCCTTAGTCGGCACTGAAGCTTTCTTT.

This chain uses TRBV7-9 with TRBJ1-1; the D gene is possibly TRBD1 (6 bases). CDR1 is SEHNR, CDR2 FQNEAQ, per germline (reference sequence). Trimming removed 4 bases from V and 4 bases from J, with 16 bases in between. The CDR3 length is 15 residues. DNA of the CDR3: TGTGCCAGCAGCTACCCCAGGGGAGGGAGCACTGAAGCTTTCTTT. It specifies CASSYPRGGSTEAFF.

This clone was counted a few times. This chain joins TRBV6-6 and TRBJ2-7, with 7 nucleotides matching TRBD1. This CDR3 contains 14 residues. Germline trimming cut 0 bases from V and 6 bases from J; bases unmatched to any gene: 5. Germline values: CDR1 MNHNY, CDR2 SVGAGI (reference sequence). The CDR3 DNA follows: TGTGCCAGCAGTTACTCCCAGGGGGTAAGCGAGCAGTACTTC. This encodes CASSYSQGVSEQYF.

This chain uses TRBV6-5 with TRBJ2-7; no reliable D call. Germline CDR1 reads MNHEY; CDR2 reads SVGAGI. Trimming took 7 bases from V and 5 from J, leaving 15 bases between them. The CDR3 extends over 13 amino acids. CDR3 sequence: CASTRPGFHEQYF. The CDR3 bases are TGTGCCAGCACTAGGCCCGGTTTCCACGAGCAGTACTTC.

The V and J genes are TRBV11-2 and TRBJ2-6; D call uncertain. CDR3 length: 18 amino acids. V gave up 2 bases and J gave up 3 bases, with 17 bases separating them. The germline gives CDR1 SGHAT, CDR2 FQNNGV. CDR3 sequence reads: CASSLTGEPSFGANVLTF. In nucleotides, the CDR3 is TGTGCCAGCAGCTTAACCGGTGAGCCGAGCTTTGGGGCCAACGTCCTGACTTTC.

This chain joins TRBV7-6 and TRBJ2-2; D gene uncertain. The CDR3 is 13 residues long. CDR1 is SGHVS, CDR2 FNYEAQ, per germline. Trimming took off 3 bases at V and 0 bases at J, with 2 bases between the two ends. The CDR3 DNA sequence: TGTGCCAGCAGCTTTACGAACACCGGGGAGCTGTTTTTT. Residues: CASSFTNTGELFF.